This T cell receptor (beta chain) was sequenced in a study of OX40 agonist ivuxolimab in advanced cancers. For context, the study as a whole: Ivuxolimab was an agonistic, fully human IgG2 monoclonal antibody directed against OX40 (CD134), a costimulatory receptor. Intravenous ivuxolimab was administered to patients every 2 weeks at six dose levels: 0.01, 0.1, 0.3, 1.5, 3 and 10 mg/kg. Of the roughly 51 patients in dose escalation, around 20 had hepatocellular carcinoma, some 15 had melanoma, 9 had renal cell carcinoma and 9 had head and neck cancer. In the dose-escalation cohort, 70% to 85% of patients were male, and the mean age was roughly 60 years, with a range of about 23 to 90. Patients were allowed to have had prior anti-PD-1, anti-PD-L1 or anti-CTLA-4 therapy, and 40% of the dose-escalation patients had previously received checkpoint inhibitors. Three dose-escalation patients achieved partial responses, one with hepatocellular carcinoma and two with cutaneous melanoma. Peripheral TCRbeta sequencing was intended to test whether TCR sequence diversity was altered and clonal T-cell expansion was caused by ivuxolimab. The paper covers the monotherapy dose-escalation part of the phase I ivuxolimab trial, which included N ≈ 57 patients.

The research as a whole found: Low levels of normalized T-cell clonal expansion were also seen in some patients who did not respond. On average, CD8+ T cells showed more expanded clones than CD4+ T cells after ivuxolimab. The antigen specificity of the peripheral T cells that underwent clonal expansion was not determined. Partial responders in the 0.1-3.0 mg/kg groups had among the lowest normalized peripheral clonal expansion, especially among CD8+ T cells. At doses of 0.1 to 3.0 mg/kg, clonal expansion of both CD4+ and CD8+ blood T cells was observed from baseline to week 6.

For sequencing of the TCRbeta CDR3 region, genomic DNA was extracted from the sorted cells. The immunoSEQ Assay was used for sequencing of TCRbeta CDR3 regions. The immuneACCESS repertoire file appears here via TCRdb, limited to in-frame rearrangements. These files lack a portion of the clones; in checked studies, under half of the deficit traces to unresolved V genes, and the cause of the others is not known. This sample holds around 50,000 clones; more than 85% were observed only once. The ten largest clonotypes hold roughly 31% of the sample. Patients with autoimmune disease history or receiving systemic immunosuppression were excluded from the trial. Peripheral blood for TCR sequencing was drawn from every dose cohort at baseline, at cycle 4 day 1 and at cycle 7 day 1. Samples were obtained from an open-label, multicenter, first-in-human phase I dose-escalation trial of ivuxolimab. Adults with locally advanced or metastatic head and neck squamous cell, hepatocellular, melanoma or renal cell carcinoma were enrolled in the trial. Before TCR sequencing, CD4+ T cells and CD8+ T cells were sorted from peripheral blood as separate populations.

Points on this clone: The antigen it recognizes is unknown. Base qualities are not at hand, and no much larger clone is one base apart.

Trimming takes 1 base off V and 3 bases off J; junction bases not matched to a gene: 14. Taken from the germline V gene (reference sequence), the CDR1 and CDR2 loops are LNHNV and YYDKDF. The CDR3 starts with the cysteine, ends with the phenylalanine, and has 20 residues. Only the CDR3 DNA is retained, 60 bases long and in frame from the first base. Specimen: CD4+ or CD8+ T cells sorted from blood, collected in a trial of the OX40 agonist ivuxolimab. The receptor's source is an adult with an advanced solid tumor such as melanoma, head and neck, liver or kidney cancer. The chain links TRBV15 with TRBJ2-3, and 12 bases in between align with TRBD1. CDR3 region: CATSRGDGDRGLGWTDTQYF. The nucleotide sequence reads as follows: TGTGCCACCAGCAGAGGGGACGGGGACAGGGGGCTTGGTTGGACAGATACGCAGTATTTT.